This T cell receptor (beta chain) was observed in a study of metastatic and nonmetastatic thyroid tumors. Study context: Comparative analysis of repertoires was undertaken across blood and tumor or nodule tissue obtained from malignant and benign thyroid patients.

Through MiXCR, TCRdb re-clonotyped the PCR reads. The sample holds 20,000 to 25,000 clones, 15% to 20% seen once. By share, this clone counts as medium-sized. The antigen is undetermined. Points from the study as a whole: For both blood and tumor, malignant thyroid tumors reportedly showed significantly higher TCR beta diversity than benign nodules did.

Until they underwent thyroid surgery, no patient had received any treatment. V gave up 9 bases and J gave up 8 bases; unmatched junction bases: 8. Germline V gives CDR1 LNHDA, CDR2 SQIVND (reference sequence). The CDR3 contains 12 residues. V and J are TRBV19 and TRBJ1-2; 8 bases are shared with TRBD1. What was sequenced was blood. This clonotype was sampled from a female donor with papillary thyroid cancer or a benign thyroid nodule (not recorded which). Some clones in this sample may be carry-over from other donors' samples. CDR3 nucleotide sequence: TGTGCCAGCCACGGACAGGGTCAGGGCTACACCTTC. Its translation: CASHGQGQGYTF.